This TCR beta chain appears in the sequencing data of a study of blood T cells in healthy people across ages (dated by TCRdb to 2015 to 2017). Context from the whole study: In model experiments, template switching captured about one uniquely barcoded TCR beta cDNA molecule for every two T cells. To avoid experimental bias, donors of different ages were randomly spread across the sequencing lanes. To track age-related changes in TCR beta repertoire diversity, the study relied on deep sequencing normalized with unique cDNA molecular identifiers. Using the same blood draw, the study looked at two additional independent replicas of 1 million unique cDNA reads for two donors, one aged 18 to 30 and the other aged 80 or older. Donors were grouped into four age groups: young (average roughly 15 years), middle-aged (roughly 37), aged (62) and long-lived (approximately 78). The research as a whole found: Observed TCR beta diversity per million T cells fell roughly linearly with age, and a significant reduction was already apparent by age around 40. Estimates of total diversity from one million sequenced T cells were regarded as lower bounds and underestimates. Conclusive comparison of naive and antigen-experienced compartments was prevented by the profiling of bulk unsorted PBMCs. Because the CMV infection status of the donors was unknown, age-related changes in expanded clonotypes may potentially have been confounded. Compared with the aged group, more naive CD4+ T cells, fewer expanded clones and increased TCR diversity were shown by the long-lived group, suggesting age selection. There was a strong correlation between observed TCR beta diversity and the percentage of naive T cells measured by flow cytometry.

Library creation used 5' RACE. Instrument used: Illumina HiSeq 2500. A second PCR of roughly 6 to 11 cycles was run with a J-beta primer mix and a sample-barcoded 5' primer. A unique molecular identifier was introduced onto each TCR beta cDNA molecule by a template-switch 5' adaptor carrying 12 random nucleotides. At least 2.5 million CDR3-containing paired-end reads were obtained from each sample. All of the RNA was converted into first-strand cDNA using the Mint cDNA synthesis kit, with a TRBC-specific oligonucleotide serving as the primer. After uracil-DNA glycosylase treatment, a first 18-cycle PCR used universal primers M1SS and BC2_uni_R on all cDNA. Regarding the original processing steps: Normalization of each sample was performed by random selection of 1 million high-quality reads, each carrying a distinct molecular identifier. Reads with shared molecular identifiers were discarded instead of being binned into consensus sequences. MiTCR, with a Q25 quality threshold and the strictest error-elimination algorithm, was used for CDR3 identification, clonotype clustering and error correction. A nonparametric unseen species model with Euler transformation was used to estimate a lower bound on total TCR beta diversity. The raw public reads went through TCRdb reprocessing: fastp at Q25, MiXCR clone calling, in-frame beta chains kept. Rows are unified per CDR3 protein, each entry keeping the most common DNA and genes. It is TCRdb's table, rather than the study itself, that gives the V and J calls and clone size. The table for this sample lists 1.2 million to 1.5 million distinct CDR3 sequences; roughly 64% of them were counted only once. In total, the top ten clones hold approximately 7% of the sample.

Concerning this clonotype: The antigen it binds to is not known. Base qualities are missing; no much larger clone stands one base away.

The germline ends are 3 bases apart after V is trimmed by 2 bases and J by 3 bases. From the cysteine through the phenylalanine, the CDR3 covers 12 amino acids. The CDR3 DNA has 36 bases and is translated from base 1. The germline V gene sets CDR1 to ENHRY and CDR2 to SYGVKD. The donors were 40 or so Caucasian individuals from Russia, aged roughly 6 to 95 years, who were systemically healthy. Each donor gave approximately 9.4 milliliters of peripheral blood, drawn into EDTA-treated Vacutainer tubes. PBMCs were isolated by Ficoll-Paque density-gradient centrifugation, with at least 7 million obtained per sample. Total RNA was extracted from PBMCs with Trizol reagent, with at least 6 micrograms obtained per sample. The percentages of naive CD45RAhigh/CD27high T cells were determined by flow cytometry on a PBMC aliquot from every donor.

Sequencing used blood. This TCR was recovered from a man aged 18 to 29 in good health. Here the chain combines TRBV10-3 and TRBJ2-3, with the D gene not confidently named. The nucleotide sequence is given as TGTGCCATCAGTGAGGGTACAGATACGCAGTATTTT. Translation gives CAISEGTDTQYF.